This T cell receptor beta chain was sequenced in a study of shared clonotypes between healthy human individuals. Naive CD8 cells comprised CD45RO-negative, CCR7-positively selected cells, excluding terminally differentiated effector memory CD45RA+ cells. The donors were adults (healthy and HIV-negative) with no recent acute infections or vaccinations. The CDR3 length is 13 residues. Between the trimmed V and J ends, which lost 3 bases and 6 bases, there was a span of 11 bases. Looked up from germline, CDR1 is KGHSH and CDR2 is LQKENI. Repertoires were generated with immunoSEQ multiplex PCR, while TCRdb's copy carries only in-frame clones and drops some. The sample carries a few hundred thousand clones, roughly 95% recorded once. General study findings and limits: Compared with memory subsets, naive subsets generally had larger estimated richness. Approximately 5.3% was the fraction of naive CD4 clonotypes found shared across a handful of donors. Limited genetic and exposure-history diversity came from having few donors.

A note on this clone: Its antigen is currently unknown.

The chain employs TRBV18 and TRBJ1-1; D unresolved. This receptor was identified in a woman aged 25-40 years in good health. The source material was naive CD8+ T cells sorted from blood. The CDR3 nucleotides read TGTGCCAGCTCACCGGCGGACGTCCCTGAAGCTTTCTTT. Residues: CASSPADVPEAFF.